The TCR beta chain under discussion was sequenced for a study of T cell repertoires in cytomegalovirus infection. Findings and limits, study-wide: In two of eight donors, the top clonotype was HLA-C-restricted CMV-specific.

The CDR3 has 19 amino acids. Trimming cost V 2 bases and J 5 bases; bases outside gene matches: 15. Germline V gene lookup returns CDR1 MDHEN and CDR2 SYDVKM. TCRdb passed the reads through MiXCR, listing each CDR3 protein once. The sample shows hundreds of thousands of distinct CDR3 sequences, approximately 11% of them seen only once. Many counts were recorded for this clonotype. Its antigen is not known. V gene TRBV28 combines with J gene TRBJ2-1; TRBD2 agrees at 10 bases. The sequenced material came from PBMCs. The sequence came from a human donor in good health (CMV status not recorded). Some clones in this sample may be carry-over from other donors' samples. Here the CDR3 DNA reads TGTGCCAGCAGTTTACCAAGACTAGCGGGCGCCTCTCCCCACAATGAGCAGTTCTTC. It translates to CASSLPRLAGASPHNEQFF. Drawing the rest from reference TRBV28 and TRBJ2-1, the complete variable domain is DVKVTQSSRYLVKRTGEKVFLECVQDMDHENMFWYRQDPGLGLRLIYFSYDVKMKEKGDIPEGYSVSREKKERFSLILESASTNQTSMYLCASSLPRLAGASPHNEQFFGPGTRLTVL.